The sequence of this T cell receptor beta chain was determined in a study of molecular identifiers for immune sequencing clone quantification. The study's findings and limits: In cases of identical TCR molecules sharing a barcode, highly expanded clone sizes could be underestimated. Under 1% of molecules in naive cells, but over 98% of effector molecules, belonged to clones above 20 RNA copies.

TCRdb re-analysed the PCR reads in MiXCR, keeping a single row per CDR3 protein. The data hold around 480,000 distinct CDR3 sequences, with around 23% observed a single time. The ends were cut back, 3 bases at V and 0 bases at J, with 12 bases in the middle. The CDR3 is 15 residues long. Looked up from germline, CDR1 is GTSNPN and CDR2 is SVGIG (reference sequence). Every naive CD8 library was made from between about 18,000 and 1,100,000 sorted cells with 10%, 30% or 50% RNA. Comment on this clonotype: The antigen is unknown.

This sequence was found in a human donor in good health. Some libraries in this study had Jurkat cell RNA spiked in. This chain connects TRBV30 to TRBJ2-1, with D uncertain. Sequences were obtained from naive CD8+ T cells from blood, with Jurkat cell RNA spiked in. Indicated subset: FACS-sorted CD8+CD4-CCR7+CD45RA+ naive T cells. CDR3 nucleotides: TGTGCCTGGAGGGCTGACGCGAGCTCCTACAATGAGCAGTTCTTC. It is translated as CAWRADASSYNEQFF. The complete variable domain, with remaining parts taken from reference TRBV30 and TRBJ2-1, reads SQTIHQWPATLVQPVGSPLSLECTVEGTSNPNLYWYRQAAGRGLQLLFYSVGIGQISSEVPQNLSASRPQDRQFILSSKKLLLSDSGFYLCAWRADASSYNEQFFGPGTRLTVL.